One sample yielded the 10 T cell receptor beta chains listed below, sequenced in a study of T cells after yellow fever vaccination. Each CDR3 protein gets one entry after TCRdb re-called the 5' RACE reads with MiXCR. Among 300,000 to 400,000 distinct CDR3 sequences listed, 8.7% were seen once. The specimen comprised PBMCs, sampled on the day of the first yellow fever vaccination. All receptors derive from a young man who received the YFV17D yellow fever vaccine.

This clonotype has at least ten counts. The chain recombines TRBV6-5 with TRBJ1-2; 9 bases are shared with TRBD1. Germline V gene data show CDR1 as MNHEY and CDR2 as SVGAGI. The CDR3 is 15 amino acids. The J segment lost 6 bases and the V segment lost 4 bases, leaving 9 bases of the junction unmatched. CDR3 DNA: TGTGCCAGCAGTTTAAGACCCACAGGGGGCGATGGCTACACCTTC. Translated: CASSLRPTGGDGYTF.

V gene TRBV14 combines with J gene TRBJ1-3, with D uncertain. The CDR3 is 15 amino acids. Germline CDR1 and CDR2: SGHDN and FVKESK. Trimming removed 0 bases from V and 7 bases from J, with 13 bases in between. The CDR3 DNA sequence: TGTGCCAGCAGCCAAGAAAACACAGAGGCCAACACCATATATTTT. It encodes CASSQENTEANTIYF.

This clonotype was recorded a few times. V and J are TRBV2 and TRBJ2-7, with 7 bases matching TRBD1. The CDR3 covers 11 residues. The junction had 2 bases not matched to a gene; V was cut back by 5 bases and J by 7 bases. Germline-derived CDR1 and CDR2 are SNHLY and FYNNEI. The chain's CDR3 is CASSYRGEQYV. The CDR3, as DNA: TGTGCCAGCAGTTACAGGGGTGAGCAGTACGTC.

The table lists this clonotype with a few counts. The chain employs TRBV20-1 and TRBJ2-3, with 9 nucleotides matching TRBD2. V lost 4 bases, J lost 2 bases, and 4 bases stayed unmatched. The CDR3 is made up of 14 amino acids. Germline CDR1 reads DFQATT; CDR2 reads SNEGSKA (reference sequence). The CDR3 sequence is CSAKASGVTDTQYF. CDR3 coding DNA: TGCAGTGCTAAGGCTAGCGGGGTCACAGATACGCAGTATTTT.

The CDR3 loop is CASSASWTGKETQYF. The CDR3 nucleotides read TGTGCCAGCAGCGCATCCTGGACAGGGAAAGAGACCCAGTACTTC. The chain carries TRBV25-1 and TRBJ2-5, with TRBD1 identical over 8 bases. The junction had 9 bases not matched to a gene; V was cut back by 6 bases and J by 3 bases. Looked up from germline, CDR1 is MGHDK and CDR2 is SYGVNS. The CDR3 length is 15 residues.

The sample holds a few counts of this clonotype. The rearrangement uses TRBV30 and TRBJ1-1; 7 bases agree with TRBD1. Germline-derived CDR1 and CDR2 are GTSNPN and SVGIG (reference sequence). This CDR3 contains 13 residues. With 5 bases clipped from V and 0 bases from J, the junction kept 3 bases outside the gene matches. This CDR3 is CAWGTGVNTEAFF. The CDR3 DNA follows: TGTGCCTGGGGAACAGGGGTGAACACTGAAGCTTTCTTT.

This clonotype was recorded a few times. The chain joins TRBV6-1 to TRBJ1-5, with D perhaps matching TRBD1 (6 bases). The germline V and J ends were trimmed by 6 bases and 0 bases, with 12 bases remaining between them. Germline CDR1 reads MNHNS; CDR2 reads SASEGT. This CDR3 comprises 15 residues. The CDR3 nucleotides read TGTGCCAGCAGGGGGGGCGGGACTAGCAATCAGCCCCAGCATTTT. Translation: CASRGGGTSNQPQHF.

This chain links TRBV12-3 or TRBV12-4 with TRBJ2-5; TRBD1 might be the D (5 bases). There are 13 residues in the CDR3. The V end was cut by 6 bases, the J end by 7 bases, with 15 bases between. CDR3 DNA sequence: TGTGCCAGCAGACAGGCTATCCTGGCGACCCAGTACTTC. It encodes CASRQAILATQYF.

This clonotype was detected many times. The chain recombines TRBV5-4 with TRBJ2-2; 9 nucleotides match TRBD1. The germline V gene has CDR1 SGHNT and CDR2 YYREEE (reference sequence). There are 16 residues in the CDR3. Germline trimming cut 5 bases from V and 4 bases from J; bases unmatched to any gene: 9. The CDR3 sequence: CASRFRDRDSTGELFF. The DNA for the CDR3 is TGTGCCAGCAGATTCCGGGACAGGGACTCCACCGGGGAGCTGTTTTTT. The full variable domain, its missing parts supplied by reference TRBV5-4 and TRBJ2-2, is ETGVTQSPTHLIKTRGQQVTLRCSSQSGHNTVSWYQQALGQGPQFIFQYYREEENGRGNFPPRFSGLQFPNYSSELNVNALELDDSALYLCASRFRDRDSTGELFFGEGSRLTVL.

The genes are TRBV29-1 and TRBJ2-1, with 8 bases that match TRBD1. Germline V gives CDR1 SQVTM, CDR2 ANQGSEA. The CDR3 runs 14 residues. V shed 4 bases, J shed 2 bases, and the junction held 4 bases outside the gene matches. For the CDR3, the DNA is TGCAGCGTTGGCCGGGACAGGACCTACAATGAGCAGTTCTTC. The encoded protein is CSVGRDRTYNEQFF.